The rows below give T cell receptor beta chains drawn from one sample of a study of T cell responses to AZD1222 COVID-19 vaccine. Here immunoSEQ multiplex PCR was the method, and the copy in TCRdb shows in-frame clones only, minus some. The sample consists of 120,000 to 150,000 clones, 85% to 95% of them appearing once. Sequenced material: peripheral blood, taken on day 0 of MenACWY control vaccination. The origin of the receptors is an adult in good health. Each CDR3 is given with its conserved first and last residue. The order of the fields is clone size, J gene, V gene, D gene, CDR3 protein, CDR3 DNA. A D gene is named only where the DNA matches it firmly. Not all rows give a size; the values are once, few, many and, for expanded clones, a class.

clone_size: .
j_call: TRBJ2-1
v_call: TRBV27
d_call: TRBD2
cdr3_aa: CASSPWAGGGDEQFF
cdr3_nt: TGTGCCAGCAGTCCATGGGCGGGAGGTGGAGATGAGCAGTTCTTC

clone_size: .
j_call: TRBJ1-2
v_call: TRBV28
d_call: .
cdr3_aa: CASSPPGFGYTF
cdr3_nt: TGTGCCAGCAGTCCCCCGGGCTTTGGCTACACCTTC

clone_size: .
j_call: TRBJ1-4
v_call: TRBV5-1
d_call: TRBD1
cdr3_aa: CASSLVGTDEKLFF
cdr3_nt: TGCGCCAGCAGCTTGGTGGGGACAGATGAAAAACTGTTTTTT

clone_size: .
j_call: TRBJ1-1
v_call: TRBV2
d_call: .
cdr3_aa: CASSTLRDTEAFF
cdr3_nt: TGTGCCAGCAGTACGCTAAGGGACACTGAAGCTTTCTTT

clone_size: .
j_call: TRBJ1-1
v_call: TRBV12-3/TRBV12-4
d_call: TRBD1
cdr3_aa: CASSFQGATEAFF
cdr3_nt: TGTGCCAGCAGTTTTCAGGGGGCGACTGAAGCTTTCTTT

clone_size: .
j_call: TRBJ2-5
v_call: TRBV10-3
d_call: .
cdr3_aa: CAITGGPGETQYF
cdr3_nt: TGTGCCATCACCGGGGGCCCCGGGGAGACCCAGTACTTC

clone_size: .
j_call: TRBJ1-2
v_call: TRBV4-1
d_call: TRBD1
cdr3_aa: CASSQDPTGNYGYTF
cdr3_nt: TGCGCCAGCAGCCAAGACCCGACAGGGAACTATGGCTACACCTTC

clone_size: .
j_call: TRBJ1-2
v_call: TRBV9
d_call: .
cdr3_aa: CASSVGDTSYGYTF
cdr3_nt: TGTGCCAGCAGCGTAGGGGACACATCCTATGGCTACACCTTC

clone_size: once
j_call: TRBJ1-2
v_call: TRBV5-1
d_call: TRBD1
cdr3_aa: CASSWSRGTAYGYTF
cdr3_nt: TGCGCCAGCAGCTGGAGTAGGGGGACAGCCTATGGCTACACCTTC

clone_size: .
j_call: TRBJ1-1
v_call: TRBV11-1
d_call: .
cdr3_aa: CASSLVPATRRTEAFF
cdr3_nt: TGTGCCAGCAGCTTAGTGCCGGCGACTAGAAGGACTGAAGCTTTCTTT

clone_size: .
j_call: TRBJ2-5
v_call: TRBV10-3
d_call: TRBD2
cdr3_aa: CAIGIAGVRETQYF
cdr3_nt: TGTGCCATCGGTATAGCGGGGGTCCGGGAGACCCAGTACTTC

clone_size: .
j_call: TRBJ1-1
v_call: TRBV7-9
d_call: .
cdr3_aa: CASSLTSEAFF
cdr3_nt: TGTGCCAGCAGCCTAACATCTGAAGCTTTCTTT

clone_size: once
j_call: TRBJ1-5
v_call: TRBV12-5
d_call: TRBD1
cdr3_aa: CASGAGGRSNQPQHF
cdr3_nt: TGTGCTAGTGGCGCAGGGGGGAGGAGCAATCAGCCCCAGCATTTT

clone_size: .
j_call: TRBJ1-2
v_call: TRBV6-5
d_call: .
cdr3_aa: CASSSGVGGYTF
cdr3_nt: TGTGCCAGCAGTTCAGGGGTGGGAGGCTACACCTTC

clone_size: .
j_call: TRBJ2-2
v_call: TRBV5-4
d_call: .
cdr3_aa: CASSLESSGELFF
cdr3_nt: TGTGCCAGCAGCTTGGAATCCAGTGGGGAGCTGTTTTTT

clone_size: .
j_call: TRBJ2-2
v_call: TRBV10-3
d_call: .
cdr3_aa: CATSVGAGSRAGELFF
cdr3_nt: TGTGCCACCTCCGTTGGGGCCGGATCCCGGGCGGGGGAGCTGTTTTTT

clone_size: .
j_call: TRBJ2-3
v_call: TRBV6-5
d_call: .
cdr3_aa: CASSYSDTLATNTQYF
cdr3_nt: TGTGCCAGCAGTTATTCTGACACCCTGGCCACTAATACGCAGTATTTT

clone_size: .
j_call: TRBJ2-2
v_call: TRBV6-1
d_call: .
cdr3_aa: CASSEVAGFDTGELFF
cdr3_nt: TGTGCCAGCAGTGAAGTGGCAGGATTCGACACCGGGGAGCTGTTTTTT

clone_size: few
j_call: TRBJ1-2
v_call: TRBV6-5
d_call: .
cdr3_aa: CASTTGLNYGYTF
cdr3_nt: TGTGCCAGCACCACCGGACTGAACTATGGCTACACCTTC

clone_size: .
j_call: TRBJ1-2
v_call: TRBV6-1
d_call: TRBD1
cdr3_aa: CASSERTGGHYGYTF
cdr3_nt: TGTGCCAGCAGTGAAAGGACAGGGGGCCACTATGGCTACACCTTC

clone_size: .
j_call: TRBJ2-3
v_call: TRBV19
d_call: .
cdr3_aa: CASSGVRTDTQYF
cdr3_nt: TGTGCCTCCTCCGGGGTTCGCACAGATACGCAGTATTTT

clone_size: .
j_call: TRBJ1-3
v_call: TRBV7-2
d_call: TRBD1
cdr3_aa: CASSFGQGRSNTIYF
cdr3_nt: TGTGCCAGCAGCTTCGGACAGGGGAGGTCGAACACCATATATTTT

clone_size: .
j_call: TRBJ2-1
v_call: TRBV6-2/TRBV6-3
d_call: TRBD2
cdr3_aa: CASSYPGTSGAYNEQFF
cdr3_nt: TGTGCCAGCAGTTACCCGGGGACTAGCGGGGCTTACAATGAGCAGTTCTTC

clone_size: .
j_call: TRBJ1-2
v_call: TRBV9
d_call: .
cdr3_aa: CASSAQVAGGYTF
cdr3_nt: TGTGCCAGCAGCGCCCAGGTCGCAGGTGGCTACACCTTC

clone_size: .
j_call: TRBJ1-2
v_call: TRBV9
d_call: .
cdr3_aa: CASSTRRQETNYGYTF
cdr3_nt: TGTGCCAGCAGCACCCGTCGACAGGAGACTAACTATGGCTACACCTTC

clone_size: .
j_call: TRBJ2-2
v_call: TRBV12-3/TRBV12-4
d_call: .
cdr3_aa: CASKYTGELFF
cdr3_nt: TGTGCCAGCAAATACACCGGGGAGCTGTTTTTT

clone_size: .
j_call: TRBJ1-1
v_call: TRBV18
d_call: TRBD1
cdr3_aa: CASSPLAGTDLSSFF
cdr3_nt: TGTGCCAGCTCACCACTAGCCGGGACAGACTTATCTAGTTTCTTT

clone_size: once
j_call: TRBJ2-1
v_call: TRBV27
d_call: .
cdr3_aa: CASSQRTGDNEQFF
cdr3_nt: TGTGCCAGCAGTCAGAGGACGGGGGACAATGAGCAGTTCTTC

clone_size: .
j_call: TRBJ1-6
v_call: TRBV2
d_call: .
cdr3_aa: CASAQGAPLHF
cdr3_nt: TGTGCCAGCGCACAGGGAGCACCCCTCCACTTT

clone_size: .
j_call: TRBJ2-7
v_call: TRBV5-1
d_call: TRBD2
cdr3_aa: CASSEGLAYEQYF
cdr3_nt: TGCGCCAGCAGCGAGGGACTAGCCTACGAGCAGTACTTC

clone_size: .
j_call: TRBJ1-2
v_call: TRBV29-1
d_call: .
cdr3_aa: CSVENDGSF
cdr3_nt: TGCAGCGTTGAAAACGACGGATCCTTC

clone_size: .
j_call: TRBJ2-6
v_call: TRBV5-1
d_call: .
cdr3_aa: CASSRSESTGANVLTF
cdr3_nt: TGCGCCAGCAGCCGTTCCGAATCCACTGGGGCCAACGTCCTGACTTTC

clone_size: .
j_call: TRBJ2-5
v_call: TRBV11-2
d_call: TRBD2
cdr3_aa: CASSLESSGDETQYF
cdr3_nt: TGTGCCAGCAGCTTAGAAAGTAGCGGGGACGAGACCCAGTACTTC

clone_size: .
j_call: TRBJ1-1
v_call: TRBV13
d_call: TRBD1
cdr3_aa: CASHRGGGADTEAFF
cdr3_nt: TGTGCCAGCCACAGGGGAGGAGGGGCAGACACTGAAGCTTTCTTT

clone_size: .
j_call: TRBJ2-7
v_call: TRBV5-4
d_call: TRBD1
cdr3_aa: CASSLGGDRPLEQYF
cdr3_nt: TGTGCCAGCAGCTTGGGTGGGGACAGGCCTCTCGAGCAGTACTTC

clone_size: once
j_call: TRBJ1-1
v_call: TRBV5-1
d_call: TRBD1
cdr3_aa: CASSQGDRGEDTEAFF
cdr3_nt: TGCGCCAGCAGCCAGGGGGACAGGGGCGAGGACACTGAAGCTTTCTTT

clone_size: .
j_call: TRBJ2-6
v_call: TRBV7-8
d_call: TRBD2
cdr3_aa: CASSRTSGGSYGANVLTF
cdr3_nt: TGTGCCAGCAGCCGGACTAGCGGGGGGTCCTATGGGGCCAACGTCCTGACTTTC

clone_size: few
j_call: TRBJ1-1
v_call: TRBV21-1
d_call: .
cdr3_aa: CASSPCGDRGNTEAFF
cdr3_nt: TGTGCCAGCAGTCCTTGCGGGGACAGGGGGAACACTGAAGCTTTCTTT

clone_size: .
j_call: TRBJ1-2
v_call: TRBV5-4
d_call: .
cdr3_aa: CASSLAGGQDYGYTF
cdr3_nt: TGTGCCAGCAGCTTGGCGGGGGGCCAAGACTATGGCTACACCTTC

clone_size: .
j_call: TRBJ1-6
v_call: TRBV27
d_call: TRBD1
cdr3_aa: CASSFGTGASPLHF
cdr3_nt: TGTGCCAGCAGTTTCGGGACAGGGGCTTCACCCCTCCACTTT

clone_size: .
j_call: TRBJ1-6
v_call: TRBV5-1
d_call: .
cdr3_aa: CANLGGFTLHF
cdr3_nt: TGCGCTAACCTGGGGGGCTTCACCCTCCACTTT

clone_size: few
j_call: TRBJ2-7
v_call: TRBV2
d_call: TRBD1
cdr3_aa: CASRGQGISYEQYF
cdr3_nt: TGTGCCAGCAGAGGACAGGGGATCTCCTACGAGCAGTACTTC

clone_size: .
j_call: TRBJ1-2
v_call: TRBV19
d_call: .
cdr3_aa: CASSSNREVINYGYTF
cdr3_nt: TGTGCCAGTAGTTCCAATCGGGAGGTAATCAACTATGGCTACACCTTC

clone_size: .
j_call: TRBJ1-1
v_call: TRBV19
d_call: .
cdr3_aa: CARDWNTEAFF
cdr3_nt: TGTGCCAGAGACTGGAACACTGAAGCTTTCTTT

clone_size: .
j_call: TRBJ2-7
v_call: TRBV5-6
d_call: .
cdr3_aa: CASSFFHEQYF
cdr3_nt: TGTGCCAGCAGCTTTTTCCACGAGCAGTACTTC

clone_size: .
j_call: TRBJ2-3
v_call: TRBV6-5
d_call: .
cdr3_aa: CATARDSDTQYF
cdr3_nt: TGTGCCACGGCTCGCGATTCAGATACGCAGTATTTT

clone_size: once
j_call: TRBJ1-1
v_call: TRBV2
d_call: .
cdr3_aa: CATWTGLNTEAFF
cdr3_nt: TGTGCCACCTGGACGGGCTTGAACACTGAAGCTTTCTTT

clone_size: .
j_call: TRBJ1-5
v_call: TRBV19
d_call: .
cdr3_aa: CASNTGHSNQPQHF
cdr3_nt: TGTGCCAGTAACACAGGACATAGCAATCAGCCCCAGCATTTT

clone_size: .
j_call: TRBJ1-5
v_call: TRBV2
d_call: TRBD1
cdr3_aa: CASRGQSNQPQHF
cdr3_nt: TGTGCCAGCAGGGGACAGTCCAATCAGCCCCAGCATTTT

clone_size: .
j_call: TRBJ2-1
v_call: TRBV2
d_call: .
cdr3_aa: CASSALDLQFF
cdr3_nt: TGTGCCAGCAGTGCCCTAGACTTGCAGTTCTTC

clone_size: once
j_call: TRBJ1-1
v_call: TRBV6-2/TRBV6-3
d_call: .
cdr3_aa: CASSRGVGTEAFF
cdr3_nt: TGTGCCAGCAGCAGGGGTGTTGGAACTGAAGCTTTCTTT

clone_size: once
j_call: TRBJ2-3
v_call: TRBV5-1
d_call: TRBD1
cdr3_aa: CASSADRATDTQYF
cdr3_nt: TGCGCCAGCAGCGCGGACAGGGCCACAGATACGCAGTATTTT

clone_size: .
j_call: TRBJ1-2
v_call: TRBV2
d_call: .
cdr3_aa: CASSEVWGGNYGYTF
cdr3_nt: TGTGCCAGCAGTGAAGTTTGGGGCGGGAACTATGGCTACACCTTC

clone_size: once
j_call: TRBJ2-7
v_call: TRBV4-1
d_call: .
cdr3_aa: CASSQIWEAVYEQYF
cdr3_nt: TGCGCCAGCAGCCAAATATGGGAGGCGGTATACGAGCAGTACTTC